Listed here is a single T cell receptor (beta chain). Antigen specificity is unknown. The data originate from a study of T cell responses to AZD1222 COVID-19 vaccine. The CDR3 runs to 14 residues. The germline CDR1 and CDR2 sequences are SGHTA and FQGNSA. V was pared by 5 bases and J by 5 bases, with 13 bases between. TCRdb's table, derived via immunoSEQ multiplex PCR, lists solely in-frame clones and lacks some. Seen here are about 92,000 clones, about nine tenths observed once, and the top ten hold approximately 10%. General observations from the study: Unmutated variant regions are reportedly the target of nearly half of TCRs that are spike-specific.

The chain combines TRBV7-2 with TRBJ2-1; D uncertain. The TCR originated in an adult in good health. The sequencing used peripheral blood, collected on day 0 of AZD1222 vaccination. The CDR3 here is CASSANYRNNEQFF. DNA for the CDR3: TGTGCCAGCAGCGCGAACTACCGGAACAATGAGCAGTTCTTC.